Below, 24 T cell receptor beta chains from the same sample are listed, as sequenced in a study of radiation and T cells in renal cell carcinoma. The repertoire was sequenced with immunoSEQ multiplex PCR; TCRdb's copy has only in-frame clones and lacks some. Here the sample spans 120,000 to 150,000 clones, 86% being singletons. Described time point: blood 4 weeks post-SBRT, at nephrectomy. This sample's treatment: 15 Gy SBRT to primary tumor, nephrectomy 4 weeks later. This material consisted of blood, taken from a patient whose treatment included radiotherapy and nephrectomy. The receptor source for this set is a woman aged 50 to 60 with renal cell carcinoma.

The chain employs TRBV7-2 and TRBJ2-1, with 8 positions matching TRBD2. CDR1 is SGHTA and CDR2 is FQGNSA in the germline V gene. There are 15 residues in the CDR3. V lost 0 bases, J lost 4 bases, and 2 bases stayed unmatched. This CDR3 is CASSLASGTYNEQFF. Written as DNA, the CDR3 is TGTGCCAGCAGCTTAGCTAGCGGGACATACAATGAGCAGTTCTTC.

This rearrangement joins TRBV2 to TRBJ2-3; D gene unclear. V lost 4 bases and J lost 0, with 11 bases in between. This CDR3 is 15 amino acids long. Germline loops: CDR1 SNHLY, CDR2 FYNNEI. CDR3 sequence reads: CASSVSSPSTDTQYF. DNA for the CDR3: TGTGCCAGCAGTGTTAGTAGCCCTAGCACAGATACGCAGTATTTT.

The chain has TRBV7-6 and TRBJ2-1, with unresolved D. Germline V gene sequence: CDR1 SGHVS, CDR2 FNYEAQ. The V gene lost 5 bases and the J gene lost 5 bases, with 13 bases spanning the gap. This CDR3 contains 14 residues. The CDR3 bases are TGTGCCAGCAGCCGAAGAAACTATAACAATGAGCAGTTCTTC. It specifies CASSRRNYNNEQFF.

V gene TRBV27 combines with J gene TRBJ1-6, with D possibly matching TRBD1 (5 bases). The CDR3 covers 15 residues. Germline V gives CDR1 MNHEY, CDR2 SMNVEV (reference sequence). V was clipped by 0 bases and J by 7 bases, with 10 bases between them. Written as DNA, the CDR3 is TGTGCCAGCAGTTTATCGTTCCAGGGAAATTCACCCCTCCACTTT. Translated: CASSLSFQGNSPLHF.

The V and J genes are TRBV18 and TRBJ2-4; D uncertain. Germline CDR1 is KGHSH and CDR2 is LQKENI. The V end lost 1 base, the J end lost 5 bases, and 3 bases lay between the germline ends. The CDR3 has 12 amino acids. The CDR3 nucleotides read TGTGCCAGCTCACCACAAGAAAACATTCAGTACTTC. Amino acid sequence: CASSPQENIQYF.

The CDR3: CASSQGTGGSYNEQFF. In DNA form, the CDR3 reads TGCGCCAGCAGCCAAGGGACAGGGGGTTCCTACAATGAGCAGTTCTTC. The chain employs TRBV4-1 and TRBJ2-1, with TRBD1 matching 10 bases. The germline gives CDR1 MGHRA, CDR2 YSYEKL. This CDR3 has 16 amino acids. J lost 1 base, V lost 1 base, and 1 base had no gene match.

The rearrangement joins TRBV7-3 to TRBJ2-7; TRBD2 matches 7 bases. CDR3 length equals 15 residues. The germline CDR1 and CDR2 sequences are SGHTA and FQGTGA. Trimming removed 5 bases from V and 2 bases from J; junction bases left unmatched: 9. CDR3 DNA: TGTGCCAGCAGCCCCCGACTAGCCGGAACCTACGAGCAGTACTTC. Translating gives CASSPRLAGTYEQYF.

The V call is TRBV25-1, the J call TRBJ2-4; D is unresolved. V gave up 1 base and J gave up 0 bases, with 13 bases separating them. Germline assignment: CDR1 MGHDK and CDR2 SYGVNS. The CDR3 covers 17 residues. This chain's CDR3 is CASSESRTEVAKNIQYF. The CDR3 nucleotides read TGTGCCAGCAGTGAATCCAGAACCGAAGTAGCCAAAAACATTCAGTACTTC.

This chain uses TRBV6-1 with TRBJ2-7; maybe TRBD1 (5 bases). Germline-derived CDR1 and CDR2 are MNHNS and SASEGT. With 7 bases removed from V and 5 bases from J, the gap between germline ends came to 18 bases. The CDR3 is 14 amino acids. CDR3 bases: TGTGCCAGCATTAGGTCAGGGTTGAAGAACGAGCAGTACTTC. Amino acid sequence: CASIRSGLKNEQYF.

The chain links TRBV5-1 to TRBJ2-3, with TRBD2 as a possible D gene (6 bases). The CDR3 totals 16 residues. V lost 0 bases, J lost 0 bases, and 11 bases lay in between. Germline V CDR1 and CDR2: SGHRS, YFSETQ. In DNA, the CDR3 is TGCGCCAGCAGCTTGGGCGGGACTCATAGCACAGATACGCAGTATTTT. Translation: CASSLGGTHSTDTQYF.

The gene calls are TRBV7-9 and TRBJ2-1, with TRBD1 identical over 8 bases. This CDR3 has 12 residues. Germline assignment: CDR1 SEHNR and CDR2 FQNEAQ (reference sequence). V was pared by 5 bases and J by 13 bases, with 7 bases of the junction left unmatched. CDR3 DNA sequence: TGTGCCAGCAGCCCTTCCGGACAGGGTCAGTTCTTC. It is translated as CASSPSGQGQFF.

The V and J genes are TRBV18 and TRBJ2-3; D is ambiguous. The CDR3 length is 14 residues. V lost 1 base to trimming and J lost 3 bases, with 8 bases between them. CDR1 KGHSH and CDR2 LQKENI come from the germline V gene. The CDR3 nucleotides are TGTGCCAGCTCACCACAAAAGGCTACAGATACGCAGTATTTT. Amino acids: CASSPQKATDTQYF.

This clone was counted a single time. This chain uses TRBV15 with TRBJ2-7; D perhaps matches TRBD2 (7 bases). The CDR3 length is 15 residues. Per germline, CDR1 LNHNV and CDR2 YYDKDF (reference sequence). The V end lost 1 base, the J end lost 1 base, and 11 bases lay between the germline ends. The chain's CDR3 is CATSRGGGTSYEQYF. The CDR3 region has the DNA TGTGCCACCAGCAGAGGGGGGGGGACATCCTACGAGCAGTACTTC.

V gene TRBV7-8 combines with J gene TRBJ1-5; 11 positions agree with TRBD1. V shed 4 bases and J 6 bases; nucleotides not matched to a gene: 5. The CDR3 loop spans 15 amino acids. The germline CDR1 and CDR2 sequences are SGHVS and FQNEAQ. The DNA of the CDR3 is TGTGCCAGCAGCTGGGACAGGGGGGCGGTTCAGCCCCAGCATTTT. This sequence encodes CASSWDRGAVQPQHF.

The gene calls are TRBV7-9 and TRBJ2-1; no clear D. Trimming took off 10 bases at V and 1 base at J, with 14 bases between the two ends. The CDR3 sequence is 14 residues long. Germline lookup yields CDR1 SEHNR and CDR2 FQNEAQ (reference sequence). DNA of the CDR3: TGTGCCAACCTTGACGTCGGGTCCTACAATGAGCAGTTCTTC. Translated: CANLDVGSYNEQFF.

The chain is built from TRBV11-2 and TRBJ2-7, with D possibly being TRBD1 (5 bases). V gave up 5 bases and J gave up 6 bases, with 14 bases separating them. The CDR3 has 13 residues. Germline lookup yields CDR1 SGHAT and CDR2 FQNNGV. The CDR3 reads CASSRWGEFEQYF. CDR3 DNA: TGTGCCAGCAGCCGATGGGGCGAGTTCGAGCAGTACTTC.

V gene TRBV18 combines with J gene TRBJ1-2; D gene ambiguous. Trimming cost V 4 bases and J 4 bases, with 7 bases left between them. Germline CDR1 reads KGHSH; CDR2 reads LQKENI. The CDR3 consists of 12 residues. The CDR3 sequence: CASSLEVYGYTF. CDR3 nucleotides: TGTGCCAGCTCACTGGAAGTCTATGGCTACACCTTC.

The chain couples TRBV5-5 to TRBJ1-1; D is unresolved. V lost 1 base to trimming and J lost 3 bases, with 4 bases between them. The germline CDR1 and CDR2 sequences are SGHKS and YYEKEE (reference sequence). The CDR3 contains 12 residues. CDR3 coding DNA: TGTGCCAGCAGCTTGCCGGACACTGAAGCTTTCTTT. It yields the protein CASSLPDTEAFF.

The chain uses TRBV6-5 and TRBJ2-1; D tentatively fits TRBD1 or TRBD2 (6 bases each). Germline CDR1 MNHEY, CDR2 SVGAGI. The V and J ends lost 7 bases and 8 bases respectively, with 9 bases between them. The CDR3 is made up of 11 amino acids. CDR3 protein: CASIGGHEQFF. CDR3 sequence (DNA): TGTGCCAGCATTGGGGGGCATGAGCAGTTCTTC.

This rearrangement joins TRBV10-2 to TRBJ2-1; possibly TRBD2 for D (5 bases). Trimming cost V 3 bases and J 10 bases, with 10 bases left between them. Germline CDR1 WSHSY, CDR2 SAAADI. CDR3 length: 12 amino acids. The CDR3 spells CASSEASTEQFF. The CDR3 DNA reads as TGCGCCAGCAGTGAAGCTAGCACGGAGCAGTTCTTC.

The gene calls are TRBV7-2 and TRBJ1-4; no clear D. The germline CDR1 and CDR2 sequences are SGHTA and FQGNSA. The CDR3 spans 16 residues. V lost 5 bases, J lost 0 bases, and 13 bases lay in between. Written as DNA, the CDR3 is TGTGCCAGCAGCCGACCCGCAGCCTCAACTAATGAAAAACTGTTTTTT. This sequence encodes CASSRPAASTNEKLFF.

The chain is built from TRBV7-9 and TRBJ2-7, with 8 bases fitting TRBD1. J lost 3 bases, V lost 4 bases, and 2 bases had no gene match. This CDR3 has 13 residues. Germline lookup yields CDR1 SEHNR and CDR2 FQNEAQ (reference sequence). DNA of the CDR3: TGTGCCAGCAGCTGGGGACAGGTCTACGAGCAGTACTTC. It encodes CASSWGQVYEQYF.

The chain has TRBV9 and TRBJ1-1; D is perhaps TRBD1 (5 bases). Germline lookup yields CDR1 SGDLS and CDR2 YYNGEE. This CDR3 spans 10 amino acids. The V end lost 8 bases, the J end lost 8 bases, and 10 bases lay between the germline ends. The CDR3 loop reads CARSRTEAFF. The CDR3 coding sequence is TGTGCCAGGTCTAGGACAGAAGCTTTCTTT.

The V and J genes are TRBV10-2 and TRBJ1-3; D call uncertain. CDR3 length: 15 residues. Germline V lookup: CDR1 WSHSY, CDR2 SAAADI. Between the trimmed V and J ends, which lost 3 bases and 0 bases, there was a span of 9 bases. Written as DNA, the CDR3 is TGCGCCAGCAGTGATGCCGGATACTCTGGAAACACCATATATTTT. This translates into CASSDAGYSGNTIYF.